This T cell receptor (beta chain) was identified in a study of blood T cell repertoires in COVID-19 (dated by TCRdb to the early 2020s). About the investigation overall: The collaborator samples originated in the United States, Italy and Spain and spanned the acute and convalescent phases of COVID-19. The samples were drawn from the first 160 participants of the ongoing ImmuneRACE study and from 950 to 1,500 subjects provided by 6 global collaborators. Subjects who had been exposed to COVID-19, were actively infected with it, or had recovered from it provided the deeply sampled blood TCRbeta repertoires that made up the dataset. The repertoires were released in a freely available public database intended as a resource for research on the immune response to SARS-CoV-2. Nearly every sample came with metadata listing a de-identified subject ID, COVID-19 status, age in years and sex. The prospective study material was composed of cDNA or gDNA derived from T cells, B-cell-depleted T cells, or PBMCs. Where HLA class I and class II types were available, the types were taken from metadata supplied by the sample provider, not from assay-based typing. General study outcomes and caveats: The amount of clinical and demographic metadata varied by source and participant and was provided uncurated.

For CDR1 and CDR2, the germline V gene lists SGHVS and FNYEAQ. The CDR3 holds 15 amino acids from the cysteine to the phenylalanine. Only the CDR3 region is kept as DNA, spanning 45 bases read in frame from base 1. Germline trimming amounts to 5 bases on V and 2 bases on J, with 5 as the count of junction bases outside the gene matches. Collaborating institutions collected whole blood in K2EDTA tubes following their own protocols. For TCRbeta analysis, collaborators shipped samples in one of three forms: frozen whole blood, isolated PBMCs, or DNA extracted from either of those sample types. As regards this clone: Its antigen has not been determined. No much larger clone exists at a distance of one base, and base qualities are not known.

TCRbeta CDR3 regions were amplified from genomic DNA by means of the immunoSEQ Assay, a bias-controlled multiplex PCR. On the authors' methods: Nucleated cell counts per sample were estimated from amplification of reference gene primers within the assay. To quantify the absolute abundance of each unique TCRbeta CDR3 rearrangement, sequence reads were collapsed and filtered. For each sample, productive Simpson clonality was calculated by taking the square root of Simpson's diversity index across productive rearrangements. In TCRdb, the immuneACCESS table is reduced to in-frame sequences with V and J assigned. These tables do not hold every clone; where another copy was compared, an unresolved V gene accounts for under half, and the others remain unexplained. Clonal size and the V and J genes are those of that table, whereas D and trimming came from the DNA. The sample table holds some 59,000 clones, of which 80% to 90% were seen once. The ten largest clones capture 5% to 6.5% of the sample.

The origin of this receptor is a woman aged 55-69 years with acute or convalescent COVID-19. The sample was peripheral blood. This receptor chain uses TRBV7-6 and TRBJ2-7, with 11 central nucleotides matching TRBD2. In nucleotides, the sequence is TGTGCCAGCAGCCTGGGACTAGCGGACGCCTACGAGCAGTACTTC. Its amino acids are CASSLGLADAYEQYF.